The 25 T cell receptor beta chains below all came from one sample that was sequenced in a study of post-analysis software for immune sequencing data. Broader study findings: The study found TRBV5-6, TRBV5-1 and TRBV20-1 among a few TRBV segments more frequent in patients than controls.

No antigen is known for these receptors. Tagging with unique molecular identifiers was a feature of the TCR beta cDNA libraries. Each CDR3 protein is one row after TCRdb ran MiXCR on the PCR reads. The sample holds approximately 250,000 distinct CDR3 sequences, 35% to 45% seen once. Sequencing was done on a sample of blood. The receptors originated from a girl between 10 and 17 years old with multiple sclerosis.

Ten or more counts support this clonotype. CDR3 coding DNA: TGCGCCAGCAGCCAGAACTGGCCCGCGGGCGACTACGAGCAGTACTTC. As protein: CASSQNWPAGDYEQYF. The V and J genes are TRBV4-1 and TRBJ2-7, with TRBD2 as a possible D gene (5 bases). V gave up 3 bases and J gave up 3 bases, with 18 bases separating them. This CDR3 is built from 16 residues. CDR1 and CDR2 (germline): MGHRA, YSYEKL.

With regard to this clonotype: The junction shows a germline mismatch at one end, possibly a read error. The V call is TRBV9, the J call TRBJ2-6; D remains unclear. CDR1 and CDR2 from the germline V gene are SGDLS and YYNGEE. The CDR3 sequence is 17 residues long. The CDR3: CTSSLRAFYEGANVLTF. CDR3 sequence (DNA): TGTACCAGCAGCCTCCGGGCCTTTTATGAAGGGGCCAACGTCCTGACTTTC. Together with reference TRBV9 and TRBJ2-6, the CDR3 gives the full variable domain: DSGVTQTPKHLITATGQRVTLRCSPRSGDLSVYWYQQSLDQGLQFLIQYYNGEERAKGNILERFSAQQFPDLHSELNLSSLELGDSALYFCTSSLRAFYEGANVLTFGAGSRLTVL.

The chain's CDR3 is CASSLELRGNRDEKLFF. DNA of the CDR3: TGTGCCAGCAGCTTAGAGTTGCGGGGGAATCGGGATGAAAAACTGTTTTTT. V and J are TRBV7-9 and TRBJ1-4; D may be TRBD1 (5 bases). CDR3 length: 17 residues. Trimming took 1 base from V and 6 from J, leaving 18 bases between them. Germline loops: CDR1 SEHNR, CDR2 FQNEAQ (reference sequence).

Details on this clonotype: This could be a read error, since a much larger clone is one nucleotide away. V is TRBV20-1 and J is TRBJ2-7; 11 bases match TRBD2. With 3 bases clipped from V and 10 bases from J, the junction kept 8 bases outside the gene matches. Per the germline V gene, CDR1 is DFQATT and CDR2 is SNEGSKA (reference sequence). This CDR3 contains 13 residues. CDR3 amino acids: CSARHFGTSGQYF. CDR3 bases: TGCAGTGCTAGGCATTTCGGGACTAGCGGACAGTACTTC.

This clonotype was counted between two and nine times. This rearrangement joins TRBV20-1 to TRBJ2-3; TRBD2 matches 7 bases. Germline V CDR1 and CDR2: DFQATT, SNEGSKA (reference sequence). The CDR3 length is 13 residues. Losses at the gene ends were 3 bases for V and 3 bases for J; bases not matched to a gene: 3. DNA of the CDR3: TGCAGTGCTAGTTCGGGGGGAACAGATACGCAGTATTTT. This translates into CSASSGGTDTQYF.

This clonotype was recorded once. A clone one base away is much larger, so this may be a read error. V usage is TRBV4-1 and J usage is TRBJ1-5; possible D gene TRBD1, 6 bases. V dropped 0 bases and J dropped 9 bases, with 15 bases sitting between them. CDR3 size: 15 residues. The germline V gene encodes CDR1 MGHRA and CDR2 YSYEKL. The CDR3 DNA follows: TGCGCCAGCAGCCAAGATTGGGCAGGGGATCGGCCCCAGCATTTT. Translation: CASSQDWAGDRPQHF.

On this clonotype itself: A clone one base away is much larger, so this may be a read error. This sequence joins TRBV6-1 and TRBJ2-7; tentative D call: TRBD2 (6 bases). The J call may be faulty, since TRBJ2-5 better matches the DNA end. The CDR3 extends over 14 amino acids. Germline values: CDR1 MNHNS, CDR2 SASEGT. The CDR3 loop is CTSTLGPGRETQYF. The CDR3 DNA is TGTACCAGCACCCTCGGCCCAGGGAGGGAGACCCAGTACTTC.

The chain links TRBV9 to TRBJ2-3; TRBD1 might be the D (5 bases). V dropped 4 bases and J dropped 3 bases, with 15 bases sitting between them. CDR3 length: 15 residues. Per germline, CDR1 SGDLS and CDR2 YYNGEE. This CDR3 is CASSHPGLSTDTQYF. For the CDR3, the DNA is TGTGCCAGCAGCCATCCAGGGTTGTCGACAGATACGCAGTATTTT. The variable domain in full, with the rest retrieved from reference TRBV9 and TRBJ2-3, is DSGVTQTPKHLITATGQRVTLRCSPRSGDLSVYWYQQSLDQGLQFLIQYYNGEERAKGNILERFSAQQFPDLHSELNLSSLELGDSALYFCASSHPGLSTDTQYFGPGTRLTVL.

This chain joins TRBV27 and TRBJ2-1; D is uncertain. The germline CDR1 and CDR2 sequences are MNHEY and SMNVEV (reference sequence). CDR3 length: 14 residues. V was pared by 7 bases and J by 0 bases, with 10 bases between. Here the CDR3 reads CASKPLSSYNEQFF. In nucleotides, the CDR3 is TGTGCCAGCAAACCTCTCAGCTCCTACAATGAGCAGTTCTTC.

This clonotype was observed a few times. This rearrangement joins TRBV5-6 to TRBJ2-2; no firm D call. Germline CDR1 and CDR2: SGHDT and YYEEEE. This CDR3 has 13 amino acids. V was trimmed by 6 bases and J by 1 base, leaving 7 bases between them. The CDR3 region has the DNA TGTGCCAGCACCTACAGGAACACCGGGGAGCTGTTTTTT. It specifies CASTYRNTGELFF.

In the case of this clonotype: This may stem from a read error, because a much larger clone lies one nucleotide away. The CDR3 DNA follows: TGTGCCAGCACCGGGGCCTACAATGAGCGGTACTTC. Translated: CASTGAYNERYF. This rearrangement joins TRBV2 to TRBJ2-7, with D possibly called TRBD1 or TRBD2 (5 bases each). The germline V gene encodes CDR1 SNHLY and CDR2 FYNNEI. CDR3 size: 12 residues.

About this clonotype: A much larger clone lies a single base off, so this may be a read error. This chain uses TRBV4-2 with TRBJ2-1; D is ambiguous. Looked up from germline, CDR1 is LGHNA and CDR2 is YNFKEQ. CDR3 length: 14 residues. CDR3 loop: CASNQDSRLGEQFF. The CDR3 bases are TGTGCCAGCAACCAAGATTCCCGTCTCGGGGAGCAGTTCTTC.

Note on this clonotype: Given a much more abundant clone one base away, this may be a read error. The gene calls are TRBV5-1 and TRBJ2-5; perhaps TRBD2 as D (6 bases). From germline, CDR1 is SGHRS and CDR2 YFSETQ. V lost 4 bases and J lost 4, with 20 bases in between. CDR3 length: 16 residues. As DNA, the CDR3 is TGCGCCAGCAGCGATCACTCGACCCTGGGAGGAGAGACCCAGTACTTC. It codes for CASSDHSTLGGETQYF.

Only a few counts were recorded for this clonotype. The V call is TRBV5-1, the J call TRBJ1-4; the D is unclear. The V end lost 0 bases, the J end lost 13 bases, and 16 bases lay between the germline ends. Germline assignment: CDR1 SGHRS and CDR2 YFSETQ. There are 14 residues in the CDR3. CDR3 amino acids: CASSLVSGSDGLFF. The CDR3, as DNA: TGCGCCAGCAGCTTGGTGTCAGGCTCCGATGGACTGTTTTTT. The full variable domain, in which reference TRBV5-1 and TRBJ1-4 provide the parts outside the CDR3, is KAGVTQTPRYLIKTRGQQVTLSCSPISGHRSVSWYQQTPGQGLQFLFEYFSETQRNKGNFPGRFSGRQFSNSRSEMNVSTLELGDSALYLCASSLVSGSDGLFFGSGTQLSVL.

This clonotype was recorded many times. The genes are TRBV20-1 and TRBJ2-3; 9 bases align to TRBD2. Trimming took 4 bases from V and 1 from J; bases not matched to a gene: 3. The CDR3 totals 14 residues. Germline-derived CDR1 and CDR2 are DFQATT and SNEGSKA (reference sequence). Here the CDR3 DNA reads TGCAGTGCTAAACAGCGGGGGGGCACAGATACGCAGTATTTT. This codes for CSAKQRGGTDTQYF.

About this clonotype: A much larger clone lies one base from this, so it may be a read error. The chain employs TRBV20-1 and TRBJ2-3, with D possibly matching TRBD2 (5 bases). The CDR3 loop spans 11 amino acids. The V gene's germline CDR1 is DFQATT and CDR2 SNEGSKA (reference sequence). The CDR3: CRARDTDTQYF. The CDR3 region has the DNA TGCAGGGCTCGGGACACAGATACGCAGTATTTT.

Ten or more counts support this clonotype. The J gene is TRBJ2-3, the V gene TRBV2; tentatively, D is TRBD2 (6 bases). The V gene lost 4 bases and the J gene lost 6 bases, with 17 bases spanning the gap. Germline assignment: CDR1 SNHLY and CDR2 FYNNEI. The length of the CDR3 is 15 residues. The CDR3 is CASSGRDPTQDTQYF. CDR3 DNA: TGTGCCAGCAGTGGGCGGGACCCCACCCAGGATACGCAGTATTTT.

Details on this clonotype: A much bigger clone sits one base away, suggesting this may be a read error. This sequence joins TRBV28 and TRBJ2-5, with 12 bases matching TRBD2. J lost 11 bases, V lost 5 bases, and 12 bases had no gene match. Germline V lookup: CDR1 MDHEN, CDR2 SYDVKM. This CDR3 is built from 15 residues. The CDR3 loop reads CASSGGLAGGNEQYF. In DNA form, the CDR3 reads TGTGCCAGCAGTGGAGGGCTAGCGGGAGGGAATGAGCAGTACTTC.

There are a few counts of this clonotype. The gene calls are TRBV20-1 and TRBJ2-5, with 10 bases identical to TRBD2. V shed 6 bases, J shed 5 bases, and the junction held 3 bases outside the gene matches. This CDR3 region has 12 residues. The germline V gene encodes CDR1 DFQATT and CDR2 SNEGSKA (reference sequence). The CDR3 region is CSALSGRETQYF. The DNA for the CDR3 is TGCAGTGCCCTTAGCGGGAGGGAGACCCAGTACTTC.

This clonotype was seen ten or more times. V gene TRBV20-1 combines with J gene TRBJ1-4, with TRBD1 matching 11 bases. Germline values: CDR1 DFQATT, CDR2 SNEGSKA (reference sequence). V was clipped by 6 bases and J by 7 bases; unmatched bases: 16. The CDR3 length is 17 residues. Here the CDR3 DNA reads TGCAGTGCCGACAGGACAGGGGGCCTTCGAGAGGGTGAAAAACTGTTTTTT. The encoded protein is CSADRTGGLREGEKLFF.

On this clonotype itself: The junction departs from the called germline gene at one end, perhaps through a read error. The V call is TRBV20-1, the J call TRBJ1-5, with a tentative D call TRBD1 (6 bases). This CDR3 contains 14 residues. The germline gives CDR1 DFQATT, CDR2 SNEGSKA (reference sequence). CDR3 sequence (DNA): TGCGGTGCTAGTTGGACAGATAGCAATCAGCCCCAGCATTTT. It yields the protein CGASWTDSNQPQHF.

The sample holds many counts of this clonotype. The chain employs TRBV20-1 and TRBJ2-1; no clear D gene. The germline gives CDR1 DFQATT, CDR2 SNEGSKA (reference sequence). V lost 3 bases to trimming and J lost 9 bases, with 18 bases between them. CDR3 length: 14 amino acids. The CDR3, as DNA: TGCAGTGCTAGCCCTTCTGCCAGCCCCGGTGAGCAGTTCTTC. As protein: CSASPSASPGEQFF.

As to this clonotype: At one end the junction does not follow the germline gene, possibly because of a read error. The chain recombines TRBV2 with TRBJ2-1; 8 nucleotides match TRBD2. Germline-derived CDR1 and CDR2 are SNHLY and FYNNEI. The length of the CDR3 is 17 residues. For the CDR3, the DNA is TGTGCCAGCAGTGGAATAGCGGGGCAAATCCTCTACAATAAGCAGTTCTTC. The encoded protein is CASSGIAGQILYNKQFF.

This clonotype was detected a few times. Here the CDR3 DNA reads TGTGCCACCAGTGCGCGGGAGGGGGCCCTCCACAATGAGCAGTTCTTC. Translation gives CATSAREGALHNEQFF. The rearrangement links TRBV24-1 to TRBJ2-1; 9 nucleotides align to TRBD2. V dropped 5 bases and J dropped 5; count of bases not matched to a gene: 9. Per the germline V gene, CDR1 is KGHDR and CDR2 is SFDVKD. CDR3 size: 16 residues.

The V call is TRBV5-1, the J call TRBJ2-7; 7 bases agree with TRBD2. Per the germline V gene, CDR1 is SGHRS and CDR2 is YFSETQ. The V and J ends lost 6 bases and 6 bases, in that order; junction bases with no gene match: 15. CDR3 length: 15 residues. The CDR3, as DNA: TGCGCCAGCACTCTGGGAGGGGCTCAGAGCACCGAGCAGTACTTC. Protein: CASTLGGAQSTEQYF.